This T cell receptor beta chain was retrieved from a study of Tregs in tolerant kidney transplant recipients. The study's findings and limits: Tregs expanded with activated donor B cells seemed most donor-specific.

Unstimulated Tregs (CD4+CD25+CD127-) and CD4+CD25- non-Tregs were sorted from PBMCs. The CDR3 contains 16 residues. Unmatched junction bases numbered 13, after V lost 1 base and J lost 9 bases. CDR1 and CDR2 (germline): PRHDT, FYEKMQ (reference sequence). Comment on this clone: What it binds is unknown.

Here immunoSEQ multiplex PCR was the method, and the copy in TCRdb shows in-frame clones only, minus some. Of around 16,000 clones in the sample, more than 80% were seen once. The sequenced sample consisted of CD8+ T cells from blood. The source is a human donor in good health. The chain is built from TRBV13 and TRBJ1-2; 8 nucleotides match TRBD1. As DNA, the CDR3 is TGTGCCAGCAGCTTAGCAGGGCAGGGGGCAGTAATTAGCTACACCTTC. It yields the protein CASSLAGQGAVISYTF.